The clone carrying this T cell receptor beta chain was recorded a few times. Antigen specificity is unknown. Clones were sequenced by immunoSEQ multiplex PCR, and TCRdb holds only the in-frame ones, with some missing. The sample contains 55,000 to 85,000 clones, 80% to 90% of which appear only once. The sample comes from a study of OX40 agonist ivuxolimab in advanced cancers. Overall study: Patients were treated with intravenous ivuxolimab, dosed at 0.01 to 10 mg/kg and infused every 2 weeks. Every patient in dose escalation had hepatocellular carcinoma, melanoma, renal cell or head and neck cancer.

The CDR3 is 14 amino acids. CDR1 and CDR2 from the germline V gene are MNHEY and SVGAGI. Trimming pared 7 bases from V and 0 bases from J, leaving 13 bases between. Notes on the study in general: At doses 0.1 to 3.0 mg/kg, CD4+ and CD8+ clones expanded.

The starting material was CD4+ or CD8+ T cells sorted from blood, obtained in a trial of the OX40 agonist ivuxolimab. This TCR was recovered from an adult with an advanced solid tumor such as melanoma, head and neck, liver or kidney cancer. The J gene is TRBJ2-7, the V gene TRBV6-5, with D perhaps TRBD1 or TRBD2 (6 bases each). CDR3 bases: TGTGCCAGCAAACGAGGGGGGAGCTCCTACGAGCAGTACTTC. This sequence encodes CASKRGGSSYEQYF.